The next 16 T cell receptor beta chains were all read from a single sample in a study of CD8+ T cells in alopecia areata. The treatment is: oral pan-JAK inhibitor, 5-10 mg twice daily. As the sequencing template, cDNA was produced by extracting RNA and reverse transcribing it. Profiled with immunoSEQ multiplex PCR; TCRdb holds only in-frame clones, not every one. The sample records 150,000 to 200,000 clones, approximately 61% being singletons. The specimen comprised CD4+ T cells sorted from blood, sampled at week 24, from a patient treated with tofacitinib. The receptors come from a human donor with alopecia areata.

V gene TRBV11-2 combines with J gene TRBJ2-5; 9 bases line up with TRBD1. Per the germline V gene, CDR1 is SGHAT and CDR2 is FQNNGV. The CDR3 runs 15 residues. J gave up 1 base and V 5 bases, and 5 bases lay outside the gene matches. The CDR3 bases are TGTGCCAGCAGCCCAGGGACAGGGAGCCAAGAGACCCAGTACTTC. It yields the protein CASSPGTGSQETQYF.

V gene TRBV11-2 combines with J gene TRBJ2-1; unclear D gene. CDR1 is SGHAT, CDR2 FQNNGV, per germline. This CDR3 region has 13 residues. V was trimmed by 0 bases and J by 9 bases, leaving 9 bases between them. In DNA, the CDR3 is TGTGCCAGCAGCTTAGAACGATCCGGTGAGCAGTTCTTC. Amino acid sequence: CASSLERSGEQFF.

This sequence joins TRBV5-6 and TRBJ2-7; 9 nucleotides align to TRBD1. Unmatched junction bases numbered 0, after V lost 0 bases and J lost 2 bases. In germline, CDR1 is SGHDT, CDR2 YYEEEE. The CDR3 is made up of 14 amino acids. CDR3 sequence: CASSLGTGAYEQYF. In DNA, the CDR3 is TGTGCCAGCAGCTTGGGGACAGGGGCCTACGAGCAGTACTTC.

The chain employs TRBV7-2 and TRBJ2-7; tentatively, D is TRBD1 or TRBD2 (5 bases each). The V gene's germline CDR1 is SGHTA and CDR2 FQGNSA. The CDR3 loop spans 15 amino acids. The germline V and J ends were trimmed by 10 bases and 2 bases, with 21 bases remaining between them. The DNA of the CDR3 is TGTGCCACCAGAGCGGTTAACCGACAGACCTACGAGCAGTACTTC. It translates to CATRAVNRQTYEQYF.

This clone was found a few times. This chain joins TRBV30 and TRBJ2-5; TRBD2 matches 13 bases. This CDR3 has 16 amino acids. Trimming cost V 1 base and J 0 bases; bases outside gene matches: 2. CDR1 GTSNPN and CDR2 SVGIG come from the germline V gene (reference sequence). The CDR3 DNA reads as TGTGCCTGGAGTGGCGGGACTAGCGGGAACCAAGAGACCCAGTACTTC. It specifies CAWSGGTSGNQETQYF.

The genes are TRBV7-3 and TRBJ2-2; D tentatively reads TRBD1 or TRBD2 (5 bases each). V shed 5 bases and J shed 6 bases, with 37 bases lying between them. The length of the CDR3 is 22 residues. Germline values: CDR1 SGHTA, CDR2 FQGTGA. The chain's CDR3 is CASSMSQSKGPQTSGAAGELFF. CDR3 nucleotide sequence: TGTGCCAGCAGCATGTCACAGAGCAAGGGACCACAAACATCGGGCGCGGCCGGGGAGCTGTTTTTT.

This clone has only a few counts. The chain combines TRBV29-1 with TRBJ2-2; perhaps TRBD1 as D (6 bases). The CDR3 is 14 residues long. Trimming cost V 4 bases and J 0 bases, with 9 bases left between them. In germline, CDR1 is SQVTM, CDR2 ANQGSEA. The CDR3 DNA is TGCAGCGTTGGGGGACATGCGAACACCGGGGAGCTGTTTTTT. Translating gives CSVGGHANTGELFF.

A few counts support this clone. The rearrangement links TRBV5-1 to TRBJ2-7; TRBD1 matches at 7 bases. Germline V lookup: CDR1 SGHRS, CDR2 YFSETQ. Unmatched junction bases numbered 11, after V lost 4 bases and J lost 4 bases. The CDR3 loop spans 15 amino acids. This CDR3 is CASSVIGDSRYEQYF. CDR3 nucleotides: TGCGCCAGCAGCGTGATTGGGGACAGCAGATACGAGCAGTACTTC.

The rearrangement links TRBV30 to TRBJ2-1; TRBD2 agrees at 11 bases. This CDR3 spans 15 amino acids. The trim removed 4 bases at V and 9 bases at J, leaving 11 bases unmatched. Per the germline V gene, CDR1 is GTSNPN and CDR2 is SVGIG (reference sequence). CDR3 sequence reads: CAWTRLAGWRGEQFF. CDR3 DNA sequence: TGTGCCTGGACCCGACTAGCGGGGTGGAGAGGTGAGCAGTTCTTC.

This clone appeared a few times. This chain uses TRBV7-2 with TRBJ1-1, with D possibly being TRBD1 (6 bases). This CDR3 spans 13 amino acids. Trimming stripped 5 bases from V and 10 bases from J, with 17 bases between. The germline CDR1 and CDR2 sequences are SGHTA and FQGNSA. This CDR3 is CASSVGTRNGAFF. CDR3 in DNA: TGTGCCAGCAGCGTCGGGACAAGGAATGGAGCTTTCTTT. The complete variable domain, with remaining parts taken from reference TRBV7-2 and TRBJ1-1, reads GAGVSQSPSNKVTEKGKDVELRCDPISGHTALYWYRQSLGQGLEFLIYFQGNSAPDKSGLPSDRFSAERTGGSVSTLTIQRTQQEDSAVYLCASSVGTRNGAFFGQGTRLTVV.

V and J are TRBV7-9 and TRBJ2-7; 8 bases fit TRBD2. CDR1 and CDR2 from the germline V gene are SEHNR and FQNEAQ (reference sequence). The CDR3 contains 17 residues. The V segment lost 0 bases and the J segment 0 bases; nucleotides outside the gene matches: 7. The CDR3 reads CASSLARGAFGSYEQYF. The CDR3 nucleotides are TGTGCCAGCAGCTTAGCGCGGGGGGCCTTTGGCTCCTACGAGCAGTACTTC.

The CDR3 region is CAISGYRDATGELFF. The CDR3 region has the DNA TGTGCCATCAGTGGATACAGGGATGCGACCGGGGAGCTGTTTTTT. V gene TRBV10-3 combines with J gene TRBJ2-2; possibly TRBD1 for D (6 bases). Germline values: CDR1 ENHRY, CDR2 SYGVKD. The CDR3 is 15 amino acids. Trimming shortened V by 4 bases and J by 5 bases, and 14 bases separated the two germline ends.

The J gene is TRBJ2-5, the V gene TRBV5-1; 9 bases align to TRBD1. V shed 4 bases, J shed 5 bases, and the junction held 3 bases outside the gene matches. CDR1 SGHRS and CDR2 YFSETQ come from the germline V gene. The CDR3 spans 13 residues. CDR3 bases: TGCGCCAGCAGCGCACAGGGGGCCGAGACCCAGTACTTC. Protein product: CASSAQGAETQYF.

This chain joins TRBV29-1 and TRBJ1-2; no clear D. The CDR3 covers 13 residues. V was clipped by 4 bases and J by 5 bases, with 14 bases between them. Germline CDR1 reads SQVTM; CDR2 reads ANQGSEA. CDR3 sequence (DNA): TGCAGCGTTGGGGCCAGCAGGTCGTATGGCTACACCTTC. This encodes CSVGASRSYGYTF. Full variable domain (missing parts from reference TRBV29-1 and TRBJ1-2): SAVISQKPSRDICQRGTSLTIQCQVDSQVTMMFWYRQQPGQSLTLIATANQGSEATYESGFVIDKFPISRPNLTFSTLTVSNMSPEDSSIYLCSVGASRSYGYTFGSGTRLTVV.

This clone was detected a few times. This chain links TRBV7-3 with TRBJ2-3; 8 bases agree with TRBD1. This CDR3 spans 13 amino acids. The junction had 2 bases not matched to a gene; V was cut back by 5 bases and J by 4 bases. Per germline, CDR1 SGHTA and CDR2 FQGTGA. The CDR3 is CASSVDRADTQYF. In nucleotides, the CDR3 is TGTGCCAGCAGCGTGGACAGGGCAGATACGCAGTATTTT.

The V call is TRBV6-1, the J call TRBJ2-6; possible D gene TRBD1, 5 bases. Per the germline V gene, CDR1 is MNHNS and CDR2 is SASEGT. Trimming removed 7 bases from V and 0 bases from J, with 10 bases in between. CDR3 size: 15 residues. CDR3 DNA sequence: TGTGCCAGCATTAAGCAGGGCTCTGGGGCCAACGTCCTGACTTTC. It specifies CASIKQGSGANVLTF.